Sequencing of this TCR beta chain was carried out in a study of neoadjuvant nivolumab and ipilimumab in lung cancer. Looking at the study overall: Nivolumab 3 mg/kg was given days 1, 15 and 29, plus ipilimumab 1 mg/kg day 1 in combination.

With regard to this clone: Its antigen is not identified.

Clones were sequenced by immunoSEQ multiplex PCR, and TCRdb holds only the in-frame ones, with some missing. The repertoire holds over 25,000 clones, with 92% as singletons. Study-wide findings and caveats: Resected-tumor TCR richness correlated positively with pretherapy blood richness.

There are 13 residues in the CDR3. Germline loops: CDR1 SGHTA, CDR2 FQGNSA. With 3 bases clipped from V and 6 bases from J, the junction kept 2 bases outside the gene matches. The sequenced sample was peripheral blood, obtained after neoadjuvant nivolumab, alone or with ipilimumab, at or shortly before surgery. The chain recombines TRBV7-2 with TRBJ1-1, with TRBD1 matching over 9 bases. This receptor was identified in an adult with non-small cell lung cancer. CDR3 residues: CASSFRTGAEAFF. The CDR3 DNA sequence: TGTGCCAGCAGCTTTCGGACAGGGGCTGAAGCTTTCTTT.